Listed below are T cell receptor beta chains from one sample, sequenced in a study of spatial heterogeneity in lung cancer. TCRdb reprocessed the 5' RACE reads with MiXCR, giving one entry per CDR3 protein. The sample has roughly 15,000 distinct CDR3 sequences, about 6% seen once. The specimen comprised PBMCs, sampled at follow-up. The origin of the receptors is a male donor with early-stage non-small cell lung cancer. Both conserved end residues are part of each CDR3. The D gene is left open where the match is weak. Size is stated for part of the rows, as once, few or many counts, or as a class when the clone is expanded.

D gene	clone size	J gene	V gene	CDR3 protein	CDR3 DNA
-	many	TRBJ1-3	TRBV14	CASSQSVGAHHSGNTIYF	TGTGCCAGCAGCCAAAGTGTAGGGGCGCATCACTCTGGAAACACCATATATTTT
-	medium-sized	TRBJ1-1	TRBV20-1	CSARDRQVGNTEAFF	TGCAGTGCTAGAGATCGTCAGGTCGGCAACACTGAAGCTTTCTTT
TRBD1	many	TRBJ1-1	TRBV29-1	CSAGTGGTEAFF	TGCAGCGCCGGGACAGGGGGCACTGAAGCTTTCTTT
-	few	TRBJ2-1	TRBV7-9	CASSLSGSVDEQFF	TGTGCCAGCAGCTTGAGTGGGAGCGTCGATGAGCAGTTCTTC
TRBD2	many	TRBJ2-7	TRBV19	CASSMRFGGGPYEQYF	TGTGCCAGTAGTATGAGATTCGGCGGGGGTCCCTACGAGCAGTACTTC
-	many	TRBJ2-7	TRBV7-9	CASSLGRSTYEQYF	TGTGCCAGCAGCTTGGGTCGGAGTACCTACGAGCAGTACTTC
-	many	TRBJ1-1	TRBV6-5	CASSRDRAATEAFF	TGTGCCAGCAGTCGGGACCGAGCGGCCACTGAAGCTTTCTTT
-	medium-sized	TRBJ2-4	TRBV20-1	CSAMSGVPKNIQYF	TGCAGTGCTATGTCAGGGGTTCCCAAAAACATTCAGTACTTC
-	-	TRBJ2-3	TRBV5-1	CASSLTGTGTDTQYF	TGCGCCAGCAGCTTGACCGGGACCGGCACAGATACGCAGTATTTT
-	many	TRBJ2-1	TRBV6-5	CASSYSAAVYNEQFF	TGTGCCAGCAGTTACTCGGCGGCCGTTTACAATGAGCAGTTCTTC
-	many	TRBJ1-2	TRBV18	CASSPNRDNGYTF	TGTGCCAGCTCACCTAACCGGGACAACGGCTACACCTTC
-	-	TRBJ1-5	TRBV4-1	CASSPTGAVGNQPQHF	TGCGCCAGCAGCCCGACGGGGGCTGTGGGCAATCAGCCCCAGCATTTT
-	-	TRBJ2-5	TRBV7-2	CASSLSRQETQYF	TGTGCCAGCAGCTTATCCAGGCAAGAGACCCAGTACTTC
-	many	TRBJ2-7	TRBV3-1	CASSRAWDVSYEQYF	TGTGCCAGCAGCCGCGCCTGGGACGTCTCCTACGAGCAGTACTTC
-	many	TRBJ2-5	TRBV4-3	CASSQLTGNQETQYF	TGCGCCAGCAGCCAATTAACCGGGAACCAAGAGACCCAGTACTTC
TRBD1	many	TRBJ2-7	TRBV28	CASSSTGVVHEQYF	TGTGCCAGCAGTTCAACAGGGGTGGTCCACGAGCAGTACTTC
-	many	TRBJ2-6	TRBV24-1	CATSDVLDRANVLTF	TGTGCCACCAGTGATGTTTTGGACCGGGCCAACGTCCTGACTTTC
-	medium-sized	TRBJ2-5	TRBV29-1	CSVHQETQYF	TGCAGCGTTCACCAAGAGACCCAGTACTTC
-	many	TRBJ2-3	TRBV28	CASRHDRKGTDTQYF	TGTGCCAGCAGACATGACAGGAAGGGCACAGATACGCAGTATTTT
TRBD2	-	TRBJ2-1	TRBV27	CASSPLVTSGYNEQFF	TGTGCCAGCAGTCCGCTCGTCACTAGCGGATACAATGAGCAGTTCTTC
TRBD1	medium-sized	TRBJ1-1	TRBV6-5	CASSLTGKGSEAFF	TGTGCCAGCAGTTTGACAGGGAAGGGCTCTGAAGCTTTCTTT
-	few	TRBJ2-2	TRBV7-2	CASSLDGTGELFF	TGTGCCAGCAGCTTAGATGGGACCGGGGAGCTGTTTTTT
-	many	TRBJ2-2	TRBV28	CASSGPGELFF	TGTGCCAGCAGCGGCCCCGGGGAGCTGTTTTTT
-	many	TRBJ2-5	TRBV2	CASKGIPETQYF	TGTGCCAGCAAGGGGATTCCAGAGACCCAGTACTTC
-	many	TRBJ2-3	TRBV11-2	CASSSSDPRPDTQYF	TGTGCCAGCAGCTCAAGCGACCCGCGGCCAGATACGCAGTATTTT
TRBD1	many	TRBJ1-6	TRBV4-1	CASSQAGGGSPLHF	TGCGCCAGCAGCCAAGCAGGGGGCGGATCACCCCTCCACTTT
-	many	TRBJ2-5	TRBV7-8	CASSLWEIKETQYF	TGTGCCAGCAGCTTATGGGAGATAAAAGAGACCCAGTACTTC
TRBD2	medium-sized	TRBJ2-7	TRBV28	CASSPRLAGGGEQYF	TGTGCCAGCAGTCCCCGACTAGCGGGAGGAGGCGAGCAGTACTTC
TRBD2	many	TRBJ2-1	TRBV23-1	CASWREGPYNEQFF	TGCGCCAGCTGGCGGGAGGGCCCCTACAATGAGCAGTTCTTC
-	many	TRBJ2-7	TRBV20-1	CSAPLELVFGEQYF	TGCAGTGCTCCCCTTGAACTAGTCTTCGGCGAGCAGTACTTC
TRBD2	many	TRBJ2-7	TRBV20-1	CSATAGLAGFDEQYF	TGCAGTGCGACAGCGGGACTAGCGGGATTCGACGAGCAGTACTTC
TRBD1	many	TRBJ1-2	TRBV29-1	CSVARGHGYTF	TGCAGCGTTGCCAGGGGGCACGGCTACACCTTC
-	few	TRBJ1-2	TRBV7-2	CASSLRTVSPNYGYTF	TGTGCCAGCAGCTTAAGGACGGTCAGTCCTAACTATGGCTACACCTTC
TRBD2	many	TRBJ2-7	TRBV7-2	CASSLQRDAYEQYF	TGTGCCAGCAGCCTACAGCGGGATGCCTACGAGCAGTACTTC
TRBD2	many	TRBJ2-7	TRBV7-2	CASSLVSGRAFSYEQYF	TGTGCCAGCAGCTTAGTCAGCGGGAGGGCCTTCTCCTACGAGCAGTACTTC
-	medium-sized	TRBJ2-2	TRBV7-2	CASSHVGTFNGELFF	TGTGCCAGCAGCCACGTGGGGACTTTCAACGGGGAGCTGTTTTTT
-	many	TRBJ2-1	TRBV28	CASSTPGRSSYNEQFF	TGTGCCAGCAGTACCCCCGGGCGGTCCTCCTACAATGAGCAGTTCTTC
-	many	TRBJ2-7	TRBV5-5	CASSLRDTPYEQYF	TGTGCCAGCAGCTTACGGGACACCCCCTACGAGCAGTACTTC
-	many	TRBJ2-7	TRBV6-2/TRBV6-3	CASSPSPYYEQYF	TGTGCCAGCAGCCCCAGCCCCTACTACGAGCAGTACTTC
TRBD2	many	TRBJ2-1	TRBV28	CASSFPGLAGSQFF	TGTGCCAGCAGTTTCCCGGGACTAGCGGGGTCGCAGTTCTTC
TRBD2	-	TRBJ2-7	TRBV12-3/TRBV12-4	CASSLAGGPNEQYF	TGTGCCAGCAGTCTAGCGGGAGGGCCGAACGAGCAGTACTTC
-	many	TRBJ2-1	TRBV6-6	CASSQSGSSYNEQFF	TGTGCCAGCAGTCAGAGCGGAAGCTCCTACAATGAGCAGTTCTTC
-	many	TRBJ1-6	TRBV20-1	CSAEDNSPLHF	TGCAGTGCGGAAGATAATTCACCCCTCCACTTT
TRBD1	many	TRBJ1-5	TRBV6-2/TRBV6-3	CASRPGTGYDQPQHF	TGTGCCAGCAGGCCCGGGACAGGGTACGATCAGCCCCAGCATTTT
-	many	TRBJ1-1	TRBV6-2/TRBV6-3	CASLRQGLNTEAFF	TGTGCCAGCCTCCGACAAGGCCTGAACACTGAAGCTTTCTTT
TRBD1	many	TRBJ1-2	TRBV7-8	CASSLRGSGQGAHNYGYTF	TGTGCCAGCAGCTTAAGAGGATCCGGACAGGGGGCGCATAACTATGGCTACACCTTC
-	many	TRBJ2-1	TRBV7-9	CASSSPGLSSNEQFF	TGTGCCAGCAGCTCCCCGGGACTTAGCAGTAATGAGCAGTTCTTC
TRBD2	-	TRBJ2-2	TRBV7-9	CASSPREGDHTGELFF	TGTGCCAGCAGCCCCCGGGAGGGGGATCACACCGGGGAGCTGTTTTTT
TRBD2	-	TRBJ2-7	TRBV9	CASSQGLAGVWEQYF	TGTGCCAGCAGCCAAGGGCTAGCGGGAGTGTGGGAGCAGTACTTC
-	many	TRBJ2-7	TRBV10-2	CASSENFYEQYF	TGCGCCAGCAGTGAAAATTTCTACGAGCAGTACTTC
TRBD2	many	TRBJ2-7	TRBV18	CASSRNGRAEGEQYF	TGTGCCAGCTCACGTAACGGGAGGGCGGAAGGGGAGCAGTACTTC
TRBD2	medium-sized	TRBJ2-7	TRBV29-1	CSVRAGTSDEQYF	TGCAGCGTTCGCGCCGGGACTAGCGACGAGCAGTACTTC